These 16 T cell receptor beta chains were all obtained from the same sample, sequenced in a study of blood T cells in healthy people across ages. It was with a sample-barcoded 5' primer and a J-beta primer mix that a second PCR of roughly 6 to 12 cycles was run. MiXCR was run by TCRdb on the 5' RACE reads, yielding one entry per CDR3 protein. Among about 780,000 distinct CDR3 sequences listed, roughly 26% were seen once. These sequences were also reported in another study, on T cells of mothers and their children.

The sample was blood. These receptors originate from a boy aged 10-17 years in good health.

This clonotype was counted a few times. Here the CDR3 reads CASSQQGGGEKLFF. Here the CDR3 DNA reads TGTGCCAGCAGTCAACAGGGGGGCGGTGAAAAACTGTTTTTT. This chain links TRBV12-3 or TRBV12-4 with TRBJ1-4; 8 nucleotides match TRBD1. V gave up 5 bases and J gave up 7 bases; unmatched junction bases: 6. This CDR3 is built from 14 residues.

This sequence joins TRBV12-3 or TRBV12-4 and TRBJ2-7, with 13 bases fitting TRBD2. This CDR3 contains 15 residues. J was trimmed by 4 bases and V by 5 bases; bases with no gene match: 5. In DNA form, the CDR3 reads TGTGCCAGCAGTCTGACTAGCGGGGGGAATTACGAGCAGTACTTC. It encodes CASSLTSGGNYEQYF.

In regard to this clonotype: A much larger clone lies a single base off, so this may be a read error. The gene calls are TRBV7-2 and TRBJ2-4; D is unclear. This CDR3 is built from 14 residues. CDR1 and CDR2 from the germline V gene are SGHTA and FQGNSA. The CDR3 sequence is CASSLGQAKNVQYF. DNA of the CDR3: TGTGCCAGCAGCTTAGGTCAGGCCAAAAACGTTCAGTACTTC.

The chain joins TRBV12-3 or TRBV12-4 to TRBJ1-2; D ambiguous. V lost 2 bases and J 6 bases, leaving 7 bases between the germline ends. The CDR3 loop spans 12 amino acids. This CDR3 reads CASSLIGDGYTF. CDR3 in DNA: TGTGCCAGCAGTTTAATCGGGGATGGCTACACCTTC.

The chain recombines TRBV4-2 with TRBJ1-1; TRBD1 aligns across 8 bases. Per the germline V gene, CDR1 is LGHNA and CDR2 is YNFKEQ. This CDR3 region has 17 residues. The junction had 11 bases not matched to a gene; V was cut back by 1 base and J by 4 bases. CDR3 nucleotide sequence: TGTGCCAGCAGCCAAGTGGGACGGACAGGGTTGAGCACTGAAGCTTTCTTT. Its translation: CASSQVGRTGLSTEAFF.

The table lists this clonotype with a few counts. The chain carries TRBV5-1 and TRBJ2-5; a weak D match, TRBD2 (5 bases). There are 14 residues in the CDR3. Trimming pared 4 bases from V and 4 bases from J, leaving 14 bases between. From germline, CDR1 is SGHRS and CDR2 YFSETQ. For the CDR3, the DNA is TGCGCCAGCAGCCCAAGCGGTTTAACAGAGACCCAGTACTTC. Amino acid sequence: CASSPSGLTETQYF.

CDR3 amino acids: CASSQDFGPETQYF. The CDR3 DNA is TGTGCCAGCAGCCAAGACTTCGGACCAGAGACCCAGTACTTC. V gene TRBV14 combines with J gene TRBJ2-5; D ambiguous. With 0 bases removed from V and 4 bases from J, the gap between germline ends came to 9 bases. Germline V gene data show CDR1 as SGHDN and CDR2 as FVKESK. This CDR3 is built from 14 residues.

The CDR3 nucleotides read TGCGCCAGCAGCTTGGAAGGGATATTGAACACTGAAGCTTTCTTT. Its translation is CASSLEGILNTEAFF. The rearrangement joins TRBV5-1 to TRBJ1-1; D not resolved. V was shortened by 0 bases and J by 0 bases, with 9 bases between the two germline ends. The length of the CDR3 is 15 residues. CDR1 is SGHRS and CDR2 is YFSETQ in the germline V gene.

The V gene is TRBV5-1, the J gene TRBJ2-5, with 11 bases fitting TRBD1. V was clipped by 4 bases and J by 5 bases; unmatched bases: 10. This CDR3 comprises 16 residues. The germline V gene encodes CDR1 SGHRS and CDR2 YFSETQ. The CDR3 nucleotides read TGCGCCAGCAGCACTTCCTGGACAGGGGGCCAGGAGACCCAGTACTTC. Translating gives CASSTSWTGGQETQYF.

The V call is TRBV12-3 or TRBV12-4, the J call TRBJ2-7; 11 bases match TRBD2. The CDR3 contains 15 residues. V lost 6 bases to trimming and J lost 5 bases; unmatched junction nucleotides: 9. CDR3 in amino acids: CASRRELAGVHEQYF. As DNA, the CDR3 is TGTGCCAGCAGGCGGGAACTAGCGGGGGTGCACGAGCAGTACTTC.

This clonotype showed up just a few times. The V gene is TRBV30, the J gene TRBJ1-1; TRBD1 matches 7 bases. V lost 7 bases to trimming and J lost 4 bases; unmatched junction nucleotides: 12. Germline lookup yields CDR1 GTSNPN and CDR2 SVGIG (reference sequence). This CDR3 contains 14 residues. CDR3 in amino acids: CASKQGGGRTEAFF. The CDR3 nucleotides are TGTGCCTCGAAGCAAGGAGGGGGCCGCACTGAAGCTTTCTTT.

This clonotype was seen a few times. The V call is TRBV10-3, the J call TRBJ2-7, with 7 bases aligning to TRBD1. With V trimmed by 6 bases and J by 2 bases, 4 bases remained unmatched. Germline V gene sequence: CDR1 ENHRY, CDR2 SYGVKD. The CDR3 sequence is 13 residues long. The CDR3 here is CAIRTGTAYEQYF. CDR3 in DNA: TGTGCCATCAGAACCGGGACAGCCTACGAGCAGTACTTC.

The chain couples TRBV29-1 to TRBJ2-3; D may correspond to TRBD1 or TRBD2 (5 bases each). The CDR3 is 14 amino acids. Between the trimmed V and J ends, which lost 4 bases and 2 bases, there was a span of 13 bases. Germline CDR1 is SQVTM and CDR2 is ANQGSEA. In DNA form, the CDR3 reads TGCAGCGTTGCAGACGGGACCATCACAGATACGCAGTATTTT. It is translated as CSVADGTITDTQYF.

This clonotype has only a few counts. This sequence joins TRBV5-1 and TRBJ2-5; 11 bases are shared with TRBD2. Germline trimming cut 5 bases from V and 2 bases from J; bases unmatched to any gene: 11. The CDR3 runs 17 residues. CDR1 is SGHRS and CDR2 is YFSETQ in the germline V gene. Here the CDR3 reads CASSKAVTSGGQETQYF. In DNA form, the CDR3 reads TGCGCCAGCAGTAAAGCCGTTACTAGCGGGGGACAAGAGACCCAGTACTTC.

The table lists this clonotype with a few counts. The V call is TRBV20-1, the J call TRBJ2-7; no clear D gene. Germline loops: CDR1 DFQATT, CDR2 SNEGSKA (reference sequence). The CDR3 contains 13 residues. V lost 2 bases, J lost 4 bases, and 12 bases lay in between. Here the CDR3 reads CSARQFRKYEQYF. The CDR3 region has the DNA TGCAGTGCTAGACAGTTCCGAAAATACGAGCAGTACTTC.

The chain recombines TRBV3-1 with TRBJ2-4; perhaps TRBD2 as D (5 bases). The V gene's germline CDR1 is LGHDT and CDR2 YNNKEL (reference sequence). CDR3 size: 14 residues. V was pared by 4 bases and J by 5 bases, with 12 bases between. The CDR3 region has the DNA TGTGCCAGCAGCCCTAGCCGTGTTCAAAACATTCAGTACTTC. Protein: CASSPSRVQNIQYF.